These 21 T cell receptor beta chains came from one sample sequenced in a study of graft-versus-host responses after intestinal transplantation. Here immunoSEQ multiplex PCR was the method, and the copy in TCRdb shows in-frame clones only, minus some. The sample has over 60,000 clones, roughly 92% seen once. The sequencing used bone marrow, collected around 720 days after intestinal transplantation. The receptor set was obtained from a human patient who received an intestinal transplant, so some T cells may come from the graft donor.

The J gene is TRBJ2-1, the V gene TRBV13, with D perhaps matching TRBD2 (6 bases). Germline V gene lookup returns CDR1 PRHDT and CDR2 FYEKMQ (reference sequence). CDR3 length: 18 amino acids. V was trimmed by 6 bases and J by 0 bases, leaving 21 bases between them. The CDR3 sequence: CASSSSGGVVPSYNEQFF. CDR3 DNA: TGTGCCAGCAGTTCCTCTGGCGGGGTTGTCCCCTCCTACAATGAGCAGTTCTTC.

The chain combines TRBV5-1 with TRBJ2-1; 14 bases align to TRBD2. CDR1 is SGHRS, CDR2 YFSETQ, per germline. J gave up 3 bases and V 0 bases, and 11 bases lay outside the gene matches. CDR3 size: 20 residues. The CDR3 spells CASSLAQGLAGGLIYNEQFF. The CDR3 DNA sequence: TGCGCCAGCAGCTTGGCCCAAGGACTAGCGGGGGGTCTGATCTACAATGAGCAGTTCTTC.

The chain employs TRBV7-9 and TRBJ2-1; 8 nucleotides agree with TRBD2. V was pared by 2 bases and J by 5 bases, with 5 bases of the junction left unmatched. The CDR3 loop spans 15 amino acids. Germline V gene data show CDR1 as SEHNR and CDR2 as FQNEAQ (reference sequence). CDR3 residues: CASSLSGRAHNEQFF. CDR3 DNA: TGTGCCAGCAGCTTATCCGGGAGGGCCCACAATGAGCAGTTCTTC. Drawing the rest from reference TRBV7-9 and TRBJ2-1, the complete variable domain is DTGVSQNPRHKITKRGQNVTFRCDPISEHNRLYWYRQTLGQGPEFLTYFQNEAQLEKSRLLSDRFSAERPKGSFSTLEIQRTEQGDSAMYLCASSLSGRAHNEQFFGPGTRLTVL.

The V gene is TRBV6-5, the J gene TRBJ1-1, with D perhaps TRBD1 (5 bases). Germline CDR1 MNHEY, CDR2 SVGAGI. The CDR3 sequence is 13 residues long. V dropped 8 bases and J dropped 0 bases, with 10 bases sitting between them. The CDR3: CASGHLMNTEAFF. The CDR3 DNA follows: TGTGCCAGCGGACATCTCATGAACACTGAAGCTTTCTTT.

The chain combines TRBV5-4 with TRBJ1-4; 8 nucleotides agree with TRBD1. The CDR3 covers 15 residues. J was trimmed by 3 bases and V by 0 bases; bases with no gene match: 1. Germline V gene lookup returns CDR1 SGHNT and CDR2 YYREEE (reference sequence). The CDR3 loop reads CASSLGGQANEKLFF. Here the CDR3 DNA reads TGTGCCAGCAGCTTGGGGGGACAGGCTAATGAAAAACTGTTTTTT.

The V call is TRBV2, the J call TRBJ2-1; 14 bases agree with TRBD2. V gave up 1 base and J gave up 6 bases; unmatched junction bases: 8. The CDR3 loop spans 18 amino acids. CDR1 is SNHLY and CDR2 is FYNNEI in the germline V gene. CDR3 protein: CASSEDLSGTSGSNEQFF. Here the CDR3 DNA reads TGTGCCAGCAGTGAAGACCTAAGTGGGACTAGCGGGAGCAATGAGCAGTTCTTC.

This clone was seen only a few times. The chain couples TRBV23-1 to TRBJ1-6; perhaps TRBD1 as D (6 bases). TRBV23-1 is treated as an ORF (open reading frame) with a function not yet certain. Trimming took 3 bases from V and 6 from J, leaving 9 bases between them. CDR3 length: 14 amino acids. CDR3 sequence reads: CASSQTGLNSPLHF. DNA for the CDR3: TGCGCCAGCAGTCAGACAGGACTTAATTCACCCCTCCACTTT.

This chain links TRBV2 with TRBJ1-6; TRBD1 is a possible D gene (5 bases). From germline, CDR1 is SNHLY and CDR2 FYNNEI. CDR3 length: 13 residues. The V end was cut by 10 bases, the J end by 3 bases, with 10 bases between. The CDR3 protein is CANGGYYNSPLHF. CDR3 DNA sequence: TGTGCCAACGGGGGGTACTATAATTCACCCCTCCACTTT.

The chain joins TRBV20-1 to TRBJ2-7; D gene unclear. Germline V gene sequence: CDR1 DFQATT, CDR2 SNEGSKA (reference sequence). This CDR3 is 11 amino acids long. The V and J ends lost 2 bases and 7 bases respectively, with 9 bases between them. DNA of the CDR3: TGCAGTGCTAGAAGGTCCGGAGAGCAGTACTTC. Translated, it gives CSARRSGEQYF.

The chain couples TRBV19 to TRBJ2-7; unclear D gene. From germline, CDR1 is LNHDA and CDR2 SQIVND (reference sequence). Trimming stripped 5 bases from V and 2 bases from J, with 16 bases between. The CDR3 is 15 amino acids. The CDR3 region has the DNA TGTGCCAGTAGTGCCTCCATACTCGCCCCCTACGAGCAGTACTTC. Protein: CASSASILAPYEQYF.

This chain links TRBV7-6 with TRBJ2-7; TRBD1 matches 10 bases. The CDR3 extends over 15 amino acids. The germline CDR1 and CDR2 sequences are SGHVS and FNYEAQ. Losses at the gene ends were 5 bases for V and 1 base for J; bases not matched to a gene: 5. This CDR3 is CASSPWTGGSYEQYF. CDR3 nucleotide sequence: TGTGCCAGCAGCCCCTGGACAGGGGGTTCCTACGAGCAGTACTTC. Full variable domain (remainder filled in from reference TRBV7-6 and TRBJ2-7): GAGVSQSPRYKVTKRGQDVALRCDPISGHVSLYWYRQALGQGPEFLTYFNYEAQQDKSGLPNDRFSAERPEGSISTLTIQRTEQRDSAMYRCASSPWTGGSYEQYFGPGTRLTVT.

The rearrangement joins TRBV15 to TRBJ1-1, with 7 bases identical to TRBD1. This CDR3 spans 15 amino acids. Germline CDR1 and CDR2: LNHNV and YYDKDF (reference sequence). The ends lost 0 bases at V and 8 bases at J; junction bases unmatched: 9. CDR3 sequence reads: CATSRELRRDREAFF. CDR3 sequence (DNA): TGTGCCACCAGCAGAGAACTAAGGCGGGACAGAGAAGCTTTCTTT.

Written as DNA, the CDR3 is TGTGCCAGCAGGGGACAGGGCGATAATGAGCAGTTCTTC. Encoded protein: CASRGQGDNEQFF. The genes are TRBV11-2 and TRBJ2-1; 9 nucleotides align to TRBD1. The trim removed 6 bases at V and 7 bases at J, leaving 4 bases unmatched. CDR1 SGHAT and CDR2 FQNNGV come from the germline V gene. The CDR3 consists of 13 residues.

The chain is built from TRBV5-6 and TRBJ1-1; weak D call: TRBD1 (5 bases). Trimming took off 3 bases at V and 3 bases at J, with 9 bases between the two ends. CDR1 is SGHDT and CDR2 is YYEEEE in the germline V gene. The length of the CDR3 is 13 residues. CDR3 amino acids: CASSSDRHTEAFF. CDR3 coding DNA: TGTGCCAGCAGCTCCGACAGACACACTGAAGCTTTCTTT.

The chain is built from TRBV7-9 and TRBJ1-5; no clear D. The V gene lost 4 bases and the J gene lost 5 bases, with 12 bases spanning the gap. Germline values: CDR1 SEHNR, CDR2 FQNEAQ (reference sequence). The CDR3 spans 14 residues. The CDR3 protein is CASSSRRDDQPQHF. CDR3 DNA sequence: TGTGCCAGCAGCTCCCGGAGGGATGATCAGCCCCAGCATTTT.

This chain uses TRBV7-9 with TRBJ1-5, with D tentatively TRBD1 (6 bases). Germline V gene lookup returns CDR1 SEHNR and CDR2 FQNEAQ (reference sequence). This CDR3 region has 15 residues. V lost 4 bases and J 4 bases, leaving 14 bases between the germline ends. The CDR3 protein is CASSSTGLGNQPQHF. For the CDR3, the DNA is TGTGCCAGCAGCTCTACAGGGTTGGGAAATCAGCCCCAGCATTTT.

This clone appeared once. The V call is TRBV28, the J call TRBJ2-7; TRBD1 or TRBD2 may be the D gene (5 bases each). Germline CDR1 MDHEN, CDR2 SYDVKM. The CDR3 extends over 14 amino acids. V lost 6 bases, J lost 1 base, and 13 bases lay in between. CDR3 loop: CASSRTGLSYEQYF. The CDR3 coding sequence is TGTGCCAGCAGCCGAACAGGACTTTCCTACGAGCAGTACTTC.

The gene calls are TRBV6-6 and TRBJ1-4; D possibly corresponds to TRBD1 (5 bases). Trimming left V 0 bases short and J 15 bases short, with 17 bases between. This CDR3 is built from 14 residues. Germline V lookup: CDR1 MNHNY, CDR2 SVGAGI (reference sequence). The chain's CDR3 is CASSYSPLAGLMFF. CDR3 DNA: TGTGCCAGCAGTTACTCTCCTTTGGCAGGGCTTATGTTTTTT.

The chain links TRBV28 to TRBJ2-2; 9 positions match TRBD2. CDR1 and CDR2 from the germline V gene are MDHEN and SYDVKM. The CDR3 contains 18 residues. V lost 5 bases to trimming and J lost 6 bases; unmatched junction nucleotides: 16. The CDR3 region is CASSTRRGREGRPGELFF. Here the CDR3 DNA reads TGTGCCAGCAGTACCCGGCGAGGGCGGGAGGGCCGACCCGGGGAGCTGTTTTTT.

With regard to this clone: The germline gene is not matched at one end of the junction; a read error may be the cause. This chain connects TRBV4-1 to TRBJ2-4, with D possibly being TRBD1 (5 bases). CDR3 length: 14 residues. The germline V gene encodes CDR1 MGHRA and CDR2 YSYEKL. In DNA form, the CDR3 reads TGCGCCAGCAGCCAAGAGATGGGATCTATCCATCAGGGCTTC. Translated, it gives CASSQEMGSIHQGF.

CDR3 residues: CASIYTGGLNEQFF. The DNA for the CDR3 is TGTGCCAGCATCTATACAGGTGGGCTCAATGAGCAGTTCTTC. This chain links TRBV6-1 with TRBJ2-1; tentatively, D is TRBD1 (5 bases). The germline gives CDR1 MNHNS, CDR2 SASEGT. The V end was cut by 7 bases, the J end by 6 bases, with 16 bases between. The CDR3 length is 14 residues.